This is a list of T cell receptor beta chains from one sample in a study of blood T cell repertoires in COVID-19. Repertoires were generated with immunoSEQ multiplex PCR, while TCRdb's copy carries only in-frame clones and drops some. The repertoire holds about 100,000 clones, 80% to 95% seen once, with 5.7% in the top ten. The sample taken for sequencing was peripheral blood. The receptors come from a man aged 45 to 65 with active COVID-19. CDR3s include the opening cysteine and the closing phenylalanine or tryptophan. Fields, in order: clone size, J gene, V gene, D gene, CDR3 protein, CDR3 DNA. The D gene is left open where the match is weak. Some rows have no size entry. The others give once, few or many, or a class for an expanded clone.

size: NA; J: TRBJ2-1; V: TRBV3-1/TRBV3-2; D: NA; CDR3: CASSQGVFGGSNEQFF; DNA: TGTGCCAGCAGCCAAGGGGTATTTGGAGGTAGCAATGAGCAGTTCTTC
size: NA; J: TRBJ2-7; V: TRBV6-5; D: NA; CDR3: CASRQQDIGGYEQYF; DNA: TGTGCCAGCAGGCAACAGGATATAGGGGGTTACGAGCAGTACTTC
size: NA; J: TRBJ2-7; V: TRBV6-5; D: NA; CDR3: CASSYGGSRGNEQYF; DNA: TGTGCCAGCAGTTACGGAGGATCCCGCGGCAACGAGCAGTACTTC
size: NA; J: TRBJ1-2; V: TRBV6-5; D: TRBD1; CDR3: CASAQGANYGYTF; DNA: TGTGCCAGCGCACAGGGGGCTAACTATGGCTACACCTTC
size: NA; J: TRBJ1-4; V: TRBV9; D: TRBD1; CDR3: CASSRNSRDRFYEKLFF; DNA: TGTGCCAGCAGCAGAAACTCCCGGGACAGGTTTTATGAAAAACTGTTTTTT
size: NA; J: TRBJ1-6; V: TRBV10-3; D: TRBD1; CDR3: CAISGDRGSYNSPLHF; DNA: TGTGCCATCAGTGGGGACAGGGGATCCTATAATTCACCCCTCCACTTT
size: NA; J: TRBJ2-2; V: TRBV2; D: TRBD1; CDR3: CASRGTANTGELFF; DNA: TGTGCCAGCAGGGGGACAGCGAACACCGGGGAGCTGTTTTTT
size: NA; J: TRBJ1-5; V: TRBV7-2; D: TRBD1; CDR3: CASSLGRGNQPQHF; DNA: TGTGCCAGCAGCTTAGGCAGGGGGAATCAGCCCCAGCATTTT
size: NA; J: TRBJ1-2; V: TRBV19; D: NA; CDR3: CASSIGAGDYGYTF; DNA: TGTGCCAGTAGTATCGGAGCTGGCGACTATGGCTACACCTTC
size: NA; J: TRBJ2-3; V: TRBV19; D: TRBD2; CDR3: CASSKTPSGRTDTQYF; DNA: TGTGCCAGTAGTAAAACCCCGAGCGGGAGAACCGATACGCAGTATTTT
size: NA; J: TRBJ2-1; V: TRBV4-1; D: NA; CDR3: CASSQAIRAGSSYNEQFF; DNA: TGCGCCAGCAGCCAAGCAATCCGAGCGGGCAGCTCCTACAATGAGCAGTTCTTC
size: NA; J: TRBJ2-6; V: TRBV10-3; D: TRBD1; CDR3: CAISETGTGYSGANVLTF; DNA: TGTGCCATCAGTGAGACAGGGACAGGATACTCTGGGGCCAACGTCCTGACTTTC
size: NA; J: TRBJ1-2; V: TRBV2; D: TRBD1; CDR3: CASSTGVWDYGYTF; DNA: TGTGCCAGCAGTACAGGGGTTTGGGACTATGGCTACACCTTC
size: NA; J: TRBJ2-1; V: TRBV5-1; D: TRBD2; CDR3: CASSFRTSGGNEQFF; DNA: TGCGCCAGCAGCTTTAGGACTAGCGGAGGGAATGAGCAGTTCTTC
size: NA; J: TRBJ1-2; V: TRBV14; D: NA; CDR3: CASSQDLRGGGYTF; DNA: TGTGCCAGCAGCCAAGATCTACGGGGGGGTGGCTACACCTTC
size: NA; J: TRBJ2-1; V: TRBV3-1/TRBV3-2; D: TRBD2; CDR3: CASSPGDLAAAGQFF; DNA: TGTGCCAGCAGCCCCGGCGATCTAGCGGCCGCGGGGCAGTTCTTC
size: NA; J: TRBJ1-2; V: TRBV28; D: TRBD1; CDR3: CASSTGQGGNGYTF; DNA: TGTGCCAGCAGCACGGGACAGGGTGGAAATGGCTACACCTTC
size: NA; J: TRBJ1-2; V: TRBV3-1/TRBV3-2; D: TRBD1; CDR3: CASSQEGGTGGTYGYTF; DNA: TGTGCCAGCAGCCAAGAAGGGGGGACAGGGGGCACCTATGGCTACACCTTC
size: NA; J: TRBJ2-1; V: TRBV5-1; D: NA; CDR3: CASSPGLETYNEQFF; DNA: TGCGCCAGCAGCCCGGGACTTGAGACCTACAATGAGCAGTTCTTC
size: NA; J: TRBJ2-3; V: TRBV7-9; D: NA; CDR3: CASSPVDRVPDTQYF; DNA: TGTGCCAGCAGCCCTGTCGATCGCGTTCCAGATACGCAGTATTTT
size: NA; J: TRBJ2-7; V: TRBV6-5; D: NA; CDR3: CASSAADLAYEQYF; DNA: TGTGCCAGCAGCGCAGCGGACCTAGCATACGAGCAGTACTTC
size: NA; J: TRBJ1-5; V: TRBV19; D: NA; CDR3: CASSIALRDSNQPQHF; DNA: TGTGCCAGTAGTATAGCGTTGAGGGACTCCAATCAGCCCCAGCATTTT
size: NA; J: TRBJ2-3; V: TRBV9; D: NA; CDR3: CASSVEQGEADTQYF; DNA: TGTGCCAGCAGCGTAGAACAGGGAGAAGCAGATACGCAGTATTTT
size: NA; J: TRBJ1-6; V: TRBV5-1; D: TRBD1; CDR3: CASSIQGHNSPLHF; DNA: TGCGCCAGCAGCATACAGGGGCATAATTCACCCCTCCACTTT
size: NA; J: TRBJ2-3; V: TRBV20-1; D: NA; CDR3: CSASTGGATSGGDTQYF; DNA: TGCAGTGCTAGTACAGGGGGCGCAACTAGCGGCGGGGATACGCAGTATTTT
size: NA; J: TRBJ2-2; V: TRBV7-2; D: TRBD2; CDR3: CATGLAGTGELFF; DNA: TGTGCTACGGGACTAGCGGGAACCGGGGAGCTGTTTTTT
size: NA; J: TRBJ1-4; V: TRBV28; D: TRBD1; CDR3: CASRPPGQGATNEKLFF; DNA: TGTGCCAGCAGACCGCCGGGACAGGGGGCGACTAATGAAAAACTGTTTTTT
size: NA; J: TRBJ2-7; V: TRBV24-1; D: TRBD1; CDR3: CAIHLKKGTGQGPPTYEQYF; DNA: TGTGCCATCCACTTAAAGAAAGGTACGGGACAGGGACCCCCGACCTACGAGCAGTACTTC
size: NA; J: TRBJ2-7; V: TRBV28; D: TRBD1; CDR3: CASSFLRDRGDEQYF; DNA: TGTGCCAGCAGTTTCCTGCGGGACAGGGGGGACGAGCAGTACTTC
size: NA; J: TRBJ2-3; V: TRBV6-4; D: NA; CDR3: CASSDSGATDTQYF; DNA: TGTGCCAGCAGTGATTCTGGGGCGACAGATACGCAGTATTTT
size: NA; J: TRBJ1-2; V: TRBV16; D: TRBD1; CDR3: CASSQPGQGYYGYTF; DNA: TGTGCCAGCAGCCAACCGGGACAGGGCTACTATGGCTACACCTTC
size: NA; J: TRBJ2-3; V: TRBV3-1/TRBV3-2; D: NA; CDR3: CASSQDRGRVTDTQYF; DNA: TGTGCCAGCAGCCAAGACAGGGGACGGGTAACAGATACGCAGTATTTT
size: NA; J: TRBJ2-7; V: TRBV30; D: NA; CDR3: CAWSSPTRYYEQYF; DNA: TGTGCCTGGAGTTCCCCGACTAGGTACTACGAGCAGTACTTC
size: NA; J: TRBJ2-3; V: TRBV7-3; D: NA; CDR3: CASSSYLGGGTDTQYF; DNA: TGTGCCAGCAGCTCCTATCTGGGCGGGGGCACAGATACGCAGTATTTT
size: NA; J: TRBJ2-7; V: TRBV28; D: NA; CDR3: CASSFGGLYEQYF; DNA: TGTGCCAGCAGTTTCGGGGGGCTCTACGAGCAGTACTTC
size: NA; J: TRBJ1-2; V: TRBV29-1; D: TRBD1; CDR3: CSVGQGNYNYGYTF; DNA: TGCAGCGTCGGACAGGGGAACTATAACTATGGCTACACCTTC
size: NA; J: TRBJ1-2; V: TRBV7-2; D: NA; CDR3: CASNFLPHIDGYTF; DNA: TGTGCCAGCAACTTCCTTCCACACATCGATGGCTACACCTTC
size: NA; J: TRBJ1-5; V: TRBV4-1; D: NA; CDR3: CASSQVQGEGQPQHF; DNA: TGCGCCAGCAGCCAAGTACAGGGTGAGGGTCAGCCCCAGCATTTT
size: NA; J: TRBJ1-1; V: TRBV10-3; D: TRBD1; CDR3: CAISYGTENTEAFF; DNA: TGTGCCATCAGTTATGGGACAGAGAACACTGAAGCTTTCTTT
size: NA; J: TRBJ1-1; V: TRBV18; D: NA; CDR3: CASSPQQDSKEYEAFF; DNA: TGTGCCAGCTCACCCCAACAGGACAGTAAGGAATATGAAGCTTTCTTT
size: NA; J: TRBJ2-7; V: TRBV5-4; D: TRBD2; CDR3: CASSSWRESGWRRTYEQYF; DNA: TGTGCCAGCAGCTCGTGGCGGGAGAGTGGATGGCGGCGGACCTACGAGCAGTACTTC
size: NA; J: TRBJ2-1; V: TRBV14; D: TRBD2; CDR3: CASSQDHSGTVNEQFF; DNA: TGTGCCAGCAGCCAAGATCATAGCGGGACCGTCAATGAGCAGTTCTTC
size: NA; J: TRBJ1-3; V: TRBV11-2; D: NA; CDR3: CASSLGQSSGNTIYF; DNA: TGTGCCAGCAGCTTGGGCCAGAGCTCTGGAAACACCATATATTTT
size: NA; J: TRBJ1-2; V: TRBV9; D: NA; CDR3: CASSDRRGGDYGYTF; DNA: TGTGCCAGCAGCGACCGACGGGGTGGGGACTATGGCTACACCTTC
size: NA; J: TRBJ2-1; V: TRBV5-1; D: TRBD2; CDR3: CASSLTGTSGNYEQFF; DNA: TGCGCCAGCAGCTTAACCGGGACTAGCGGGAACTATGAGCAGTTCTTC
size: NA; J: TRBJ2-1; V: TRBV28; D: NA; CDR3: CASTEGYNEQFF; DNA: TGTGCCAGCACGGAGGGTTACAATGAGCAGTTCTTC
size: NA; J: TRBJ2-5; V: TRBV2; D: TRBD1; CDR3: CASSRDRGETQYF; DNA: TGTGCCAGCTCCCGGGACAGGGGTGAGACCCAGTACTTC
size: NA; J: TRBJ1-1; V: TRBV18; D: NA; CDR3: CASLGRLDTEAFF; DNA: TGTGCCAGTCTCGGGAGGTTGGACACTGAAGCTTTCTTT
size: NA; J: TRBJ2-7; V: TRBV6-5; D: NA; CDR3: CASSYRASDYEQYF; DNA: TGTGCCAGCAGTTACCGGGCTAGCGACTACGAGCAGTACTTC
size: NA; J: TRBJ2-6; V: TRBV18; D: NA; CDR3: CASSPDRTGAGANVLTF; DNA: TGTGCCAGCTCACCCGACCGGACTGGAGCTGGGGCCAACGTCCTGACTTTC
size: NA; J: TRBJ2-4; V: TRBV5-4; D: TRBD1; CDR3: CASSSPGGQNIQYF; DNA: TGTGCCAGCAGCTCCCCAGGGGGCCAAAACATTCAGTACTTC
size: NA; J: TRBJ2-2; V: TRBV28; D: TRBD2; CDR3: CASSYLAGVGGELFF; DNA: TGTGCCAGCAGTTATCTAGCGGGAGTGGGCGGGGAGCTGTTTTTT
size: once; J: TRBJ1-1; V: TRBV18; D: NA; CDR3: CASSPPIQGSEAFF; DNA: TGTGCCAGCTCACCACCAATCCAGGGATCTGAAGCTTTCTTT